These T cell receptor beta chains were read from a single sample in a study of blood T cell repertoires in COVID-19. Sequenced by immunoSEQ multiplex PCR; TCRdb stores in-frame clones only, minus some. The sample lists approximately 28,000 clones; 66% were seen once. Sequenced input: peripheral blood. These receptors all stem from a man between 60 and 75 years old with active or convalescent COVID-19. Each CDR3 is given with its conserved first and last residue. D genes are given only for firm matches. Expanded clones get a size class; other rows say once, few or many, or leave the size out.

size	V	J	D	DNA	CDR3
medium-sized	TRBV11-2	TRBJ2-7	TRBD2	TGTGCCAGCAGTCAGACTAGCGGGAGCTCCTACGAGCAGTACTTC	CASSQTSGSSYEQYF
.	TRBV7-9	TRBJ2-7	TRBD1	TGTGCCAGCAGCTTAGCCTGGGACAGGGGAGGCGAGCAGTACTTC	CASSLAWDRGGEQYF
.	TRBV5-1	TRBJ1-2	.	TGCGCCAGCAGCTTGACTGGGGGCGTTGAAGTATCCTACACCTTC	CASSLTGGVEVSYTF
.	TRBV6-6	TRBJ2-7	TRBD1	TGTGCCAGCAGTCGACTCATGGGGACAGGGGGCGGCGAGCAGTACTTC	CASSRLMGTGGGEQYF
few	TRBV4-2	TRBJ2-1	.	TGTGCCAGCAGCCAAGGGACAGACAATGAGCAGTTCTTC	CASSQGTDNEQFF
.	TRBV12-3/TRBV12-4	TRBJ2-7	.	TGTGCCAGCAGTTCTATGAGCTCCTACGAGCAGTACTTC	CASSSMSSYEQYF
.	TRBV5-1	TRBJ2-7	TRBD1	TGCGCCAGCAGCTTGCACCGGACAGGGCTCCCGGTTACCTACGAGCAGTACTTC	CASSLHRTGLPVTYEQYF
.	TRBV11-3	TRBJ2-5	.	TGTGCCAGCAGCTTTCAGGGTCGAGAGACCCAGTACTTC	CASSFQGRETQYF
once	TRBV5-1	TRBJ2-1	.	TGCGCCAGCACTCCCGGGACTCATAACAATGAGCAGTTCTTC	CASTPGTHNNEQFF
medium-sized	TRBV9	TRBJ2-6	.	TGTGCCAGCAGCGTAGTTCAGGGAGGAGCCAACGTCCTGACTTTC	CASSVVQGGANVLTF
.	TRBV7-6	TRBJ2-1	.	TGTGCCAGCAGCCTACTAGATGAGCAGTTCTTC	CASSLLDEQFF
.	TRBV2	TRBJ1-2	TRBD1	TGTGCCAGCAGTTTGGGACAGGGGGCAAACTATGGCTACACCTTC	CASSLGQGANYGYTF
.	TRBV2	TRBJ1-5	.	TGTGCCAGCAGGATACAGGGCGGCGGGAATCAGCCCCAGCATTTT	CASRIQGGGNQPQHF
.	TRBV24-1	TRBJ2-3	TRBD2	TGTGCCACCAGTGATCCGGGAGGTTCCACAGATACGCAGTATTTT	CATSDPGGSTDTQYF
few	TRBV19	TRBJ2-7	.	TGTGCCAGTAGTAACAACAGGGACTACGAGCAGTACTTC	CASSNNRDYEQYF
.	TRBV30	TRBJ2-5	TRBD2	TGTGCCTGGAGTATTCCGGGACTAGGGGGATCGTCCCAGTACTTC	CAWSIPGLGGSSQYF
.	TRBV4-2	TRBJ2-1	TRBD2	TGTGCCAGCAGCCCACGACTAGCGGCTAAAAACAATGAGCAGTTCTTC	CASSPRLAAKNNEQFF
.	TRBV5-6	TRBJ2-2	TRBD1	TGTGCCAGCAGCCCCGACAGGGGAGCCGGGGAGCTGTTTTTT	CASSPDRGAGELFF
.	TRBV5-1	TRBJ2-2	.	TGCGCCAGCAGCTTGGAAGGTAGCGCCGGGGAGCTGTTTTTT	CASSLEGSAGELFF
.	TRBV10-1	TRBJ2-7	.	TGCGCCAGCAGTGAGTCGGAGTCCTACGAGCAGTACTTC	CASSESESYEQYF
.	TRBV29-1	TRBJ1-2	TRBD1	TGCAGCGCAGACGGGACAGGATCTAACTATGGCTACACCTTC	CSADGTGSNYGYTF
.	TRBV11-2	TRBJ1-3	.	TGTGCCAGCAGCTCTACAGGGTACCATTCCTCTGGAAACACCATATATTTT	CASSSTGYHSSGNTIYF
medium-sized	TRBV4-2	TRBJ2-5	TRBD2	TGTGCCAGCAGCCAACAACGCAAAGCGGGGGGCGGAGAGACCCAGTACTTC	CASSQQRKAGGGETQYF
once	TRBV5-8	TRBJ2-1	.	TGTGCCAGCAGCTTCGCAACTAGCAGCAGCTCCTACAATGAGCAGTTCTTC	CASSFATSSSSYNEQFF
.	TRBV19	TRBJ2-1	.	TGTGCCAGTAGTCGGCGCGGAGGCTACAATGAGCAGTTCTTC	CASSRRGGYNEQFF
.	TRBV24-1	TRBJ2-7	TRBD2	TGTGCCACCAGTGATTTTACTAGCGGGAGGACCTACGAGCAGTACTTC	CATSDFTSGRTYEQYF
once	TRBV19	TRBJ2-3	.	TGTGCCAGTAGGCAGGCGGGAGATACGCAGTATTTT	CASRQAGDTQYF
.	TRBV2	TRBJ1-2	.	TGTGCCAGCTCAGGGGAGTTCGTGTATGGCTACACCTTC	CASSGEFVYGYTF
once	TRBV2	TRBJ2-1	.	TGTGCCAGCAGTGTACTCTCCCGGAATGAGCAGTTCTTC	CASSVLSRNEQFF
.	TRBV6-1	TRBJ2-2	.	TGTGCCAGCAGTGAATCTCTAGATTCCGGGGAGCTGTTTTTT	CASSESLDSGELFF
few	TRBV6-6	TRBJ2-3	TRBD1	TGTGCCAGCAGTCAGGGACAGGGCAGAGATACGCAGTATTTT	CASSQGQGRDTQYF
.	TRBV19	TRBJ1-1	.	TGTGCCAGTAGTATCCCCGCAGGGACTGAAGCTTTCTTT	CASSIPAGTEAFF
.	TRBV4-1	TRBJ2-7	.	TGCGCCAGCAGCCAAGCGCCCTTTAGGGGCCCGGTTTCTAAGTACTTC	CASSQAPFRGPVSKYF
.	TRBV24-1	TRBJ2-2	TRBD1	TGTGCCACCAGTGATCCTGACAGGGGCACCGGGGAGCTGTTTTTT	CATSDPDRGTGELFF
.	TRBV3-1/TRBV3-2	TRBJ2-3	TRBD2	TGTGCCAGCAGCCAACTCGCGGGAGTTGTAGATACGCAGTATTTT	CASSQLAGVVDTQYF
.	TRBV20-1	TRBJ2-1	TRBD2	TGCAGTGCTAGTCCGATGGGACTAGCCGGCAATGAGCAGTTCTTC	CSASPMGLAGNEQFF